The subject of this entry is one TCR beta chain. This clonotype has at least ten counts. This clone's antigen is unknown. No much larger clonotype is one base removed from it; base qualities were not supplied. The data were taken from a study of molecular identifiers for immune sequencing clone quantification listed by TCRdb under 2018. About the full investigation: For a replicate experiment, RNA from around 20,000 or 99,000 naive CD8 T cells was divided into five aliquots, of which four were sequenced. This methods study used CD8 T cells to benchmark TCR RNA copy counting and molecular-identifier clustering-based TCR repertoire sequencing (MIDCIRS). Findings and caveats that apply to the study as a whole: The naive libraries included spiked-in Jurkat TCR RNA (roughly 11 copies' worth), and this RNA is not part of the donor repertoire. About 2.9 recovered TCR RNA copies per cell were obtained by modeling, versus roughly 10 by digital PCR, implying a capture efficiency of roughly 32%. Without barcode sub-clustering, chimeric consensus sequences inflated TCR diversity; chimeras reached as high as 47%. In CMV-specific effector cells, clones with more than 20 RNA copies contained over 98% of molecules, whereas in naive cells such clones contained under 1% of molecules. Even against a background of around 900,000 naive CD8 T cells, spiked-in Jurkat TCR RNA amounting to a single cell's worth was reported to be detectable. The sizes of highly expanded clones could end up underestimated when identical TCR molecules share a barcode.

Library prep was done by PCR. For sequencing, an Illumina HiSeq 4000 was employed. Bulk TCR libraries were prepared as previously described, using TCR primers listed in Table S5. Total RNA was purified with the Qiagen AllPrep DNA/RNA kit. Before analysis, reads from multiple sequencing runs of one library were combined. The authors' pipeline ran thus. Only reads with exact TCR constant sequence were kept, trimmed to 150 nt, and grouped by their 12-nt molecular barcodes. Reads in each barcode group were sub-clustered using a 15% Levenshtein threshold, and a quality-weighted consensus sequence was built for each RNA molecule. Non-functional sequences were filtered out, along with any lower-count sequence sitting one edit away from another sequence. On the basis of fitting two negative binomial distributions, barcode sub-clusters with fewer than 20% of the maximum read count were discarded. The public reads were run again by TCRdb, first through fastp at Q25 and then through MiXCR, and only productive beta chains were kept. Each CDR3 protein appears once, grouped with its most common genes and DNA. The V and J calls and clone size are TCRdb's, not the authors'. The sample has about 640,000 distinct CDR3 sequences on record, just under 20% of them singletons. The ten largest clones represent 0.7% to 1% of the sample.

Libraries of naive CD8 T cells were built from anywhere between roughly 17,000 and 1,100,000 sorted cells, with 10%, 30% or 50% of the purified RNA used. Naive CD8 T cells, defined as CD8+CD4-CCR7+CD45RA+, were FACS-sorted into RLT Plus buffer on a BD FACSAria II. To test detection sensitivity, Jurkat RNA equivalent to more than 8 TCR copies was spiked into samples of roughly 18,000-1,100,000 naive CD8 T cells. Enrichment of CD8 T cells was done with RosetteSep CD8+ T Cell Enrichment Cocktail plus Ficoll-Paque, and ACK red cell lysis came afterward. The V and J ends are trimmed by 5 bases and 6 bases, leaving 13 bases between them. According to the germline V gene, CDR1 reads MNHEY and CDR2 reads SVGEGT. Its CDR3 holds 13 amino acids, cysteine through phenylalanine. Only the CDR3 portion is preserved as DNA: 39 bases, with reading frame beginning at the first base.

The sequence was obtained from a human donor in good health. Some libraries in this study had Jurkat cell RNA spiked in. Source material: naive CD8+ T cells from blood, with Jurkat cell RNA spiked in. The cell subset or site label, as the study defines it: FACS-sorted CD8+CD4-CCR7+CD45RA+ naive T cells. This sequence uses TRBV6-2 or TRBV6-3 and TRBJ2-5, and the D gene may be TRBD1, 6 bases matching. The CDR3 is CASSKQGFKTQYF. The sequence in DNA is TGTGCCAGCAGTAAACAGGGTTTTAAGACCCAGTACTTC.